These T cell receptor beta chains were read from a single sample in a study of blood T cells in healthy people across ages. Using its own MiXCR run on the 5' RACE reads, TCRdb lists one record per CDR3 protein. The table includes 700,000 or so distinct CDR3 sequences, roughly 43% detected once. The material sequenced was blood. The receptors originated from a man older than 75 in good health. The CDR3 runs from the conserved cysteine through the conserved F or W. The D gene is left open where the match is weak. Not all rows give a size; the values are once, few, many and, for expanded clones, a class.

d_gene	v_gene	j_gene	abundance	CDR3nt	CDR3aa
-	TRBV5-1	TRBJ2-7	-	TGCGCCAGCAGCTTAGCTGATTACAATGAGCAGTACTTC	CASSLADYNEQYF
TRBD2	TRBV11-3	TRBJ2-3	-	TGTGCCAGCAGCTTACGTGGACTAGCGGCTTTTTCTAGCACAGATACGCAGTATTTT	CASSLRGLAAFSSTDTQYF
TRBD1	TRBV7-9	TRBJ1-1	few	TGTGCCAGCAGCCAGGGACAGGGGGCGGATGGGACTGAAGCTTTCTTT	CASSQGQGADGTEAFF
-	TRBV24-1	TRBJ2-6	few	TGTGCCACCAGTGCCTCGAGCTCTGGGGCCAACGTCCTGACTTTC	CATSASSSGANVLTF
-	TRBV20-1	TRBJ2-7	many	TGCAGTGCTACGCTCCCGGAACCCCCCTACGAGCAGTACTTC	CSATLPEPPYEQYF
-	TRBV6-1	TRBJ2-3	few	TGTGCCAGCAGTATTCAGACCCCGGCAGATACGCAGTATTTT	CASSIQTPADTQYF
TRBD2	TRBV12-3/TRBV12-4	TRBJ2-1	many	TGTGCCAGCACCCTAGCGGGAGGACTAAGTGGCAATGAGCAGTTCTTC	CASTLAGGLSGNEQFF
-	TRBV9	TRBJ1-2	few	TGTGCCAGCAGCCCTGGGGACCGGAATCCTATGGAGGCCGGCTACACCTTC	CASSPGDRNPMEAGYTF
TRBD2	TRBV20-1	TRBJ2-2	-	TGCAGTGCTAGAGATGCGACTAGCGGATATAACACCGGGGAGCTGTTTTTT	CSARDATSGYNTGELFF
-	TRBV5-1	TRBJ2-1	-	TGCGCCAGCGGAGGGGGACAAACCTACAATGAGCAGTTCTTC	CASGGGQTYNEQFF
-	TRBV29-1	TRBJ2-3	many	TGCAGCGTTGGCCGGGATAGCACAGATACGCAGTATTTT	CSVGRDSTDTQYF
-	TRBV5-8	TRBJ2-5	-	TGTGCCAGCAGCCTAGGGGCTCAGTCGCAAGAGACCCAGTACTTC	CASSLGAQSQETQYF
-	TRBV7-2	TRBJ1-2	-	TGTGCCAGCAGCCCTCGGACCCTCTTAAGGGGCTACACCTTC	CASSPRTLLRGYTF
TRBD2	TRBV6-2/TRBV6-3	TRBJ2-5	-	TGTGCCAGCAGACGCTTTAGCGGGAGAGACAATGAGCAGTACTTC	CASRRFSGRDNEQYF
-	TRBV7-9	TRBJ2-5	many	TGTGCCAGCAGCGTAGACACAGGGGAGACCCAGTACTTC	CASSVDTGETQYF
-	TRBV28	TRBJ2-6	-	TGTGCCAGCAGTTCCCTCTCCGGCTCTGGGGCCAACGTCCTGACTTTC	CASSSLSGSGANVLTF
TRBD2	TRBV20-1	TRBJ2-5	-	TGCAGTGCTAGAGTGCGATGGCGGGAGGAGGGCCAAGAGACCCAGTACTTC	CSARVRWREEGQETQYF
TRBD2	TRBV12-3/TRBV12-4	TRBJ2-3	few	TGTGCCAGCAGCCACGGGACTAGCGTAGATACGCAGTATTTT	CASSHGTSVDTQYF
-	TRBV2	TRBJ1-1	-	TGTGCCAGCACCGGACAGTTGAACACTGAAGCTTTCTTT	CASTGQLNTEAFF
-	TRBV7-2	TRBJ2-5	few	TGTGCCAGCAGCTTAGTCTTCGGGGGTGGGGAGACCCAGTACTTC	CASSLVFGGGETQYF
-	TRBV5-1	TRBJ1-1	few	TGCGCCAGCAGCTATTCCAGTTCGAACACTGAAGCTTTCTTT	CASSYSSSNTEAFF
-	TRBV20-1	TRBJ2-7	-	TGCAGTGCGCCCGACCTACAGAGCTCCTACAATGAGCAGTACTTC	CSAPDLQSSYNEQYF
-	TRBV5-1	TRBJ2-3	-	TGCGCCAGCAGCTTGGAGGCTAGTCGTCCTAGCACAGATACGCAGTATTTT	CASSLEASRPSTDTQYF
-	TRBV4-3	TRBJ2-7	many	TGCGCCAGCAGCCAAGATCTCTGGCAGACCGAGCAGTACTTC	CASSQDLWQTEQYF
TRBD2	TRBV6-2/TRBV6-3	TRBJ2-7	-	TGTGCCAGCAGTTACTTTAGCGGGAGAAGCCACGAGCAGTACTTC	CASSYFSGRSHEQYF
-	TRBV28	TRBJ2-5	few	TGTGCCAGCAGCCCCCCTAGTCGAAGGGAGACCCAGTACTTC	CASSPPSRRETQYF
TRBD1	TRBV6-5	TRBJ2-5	few	TGTGCCAGCAGGGCCCCCGGGACAGGGGGCTCGCAGACCCAGTACTTC	CASRAPGTGGSQTQYF
-	TRBV6-5	TRBJ1-3	-	TGTGCCAGCAGTAGGGAAGACACCATATATTTT	CASSREDTIYF
-	TRBV28	TRBJ2-1	-	TGTGCCAGCAGAGGGTCAGGGTTAGAATACAATGAGCAGTTCTTC	CASRGSGLEYNEQFF
-	TRBV28	TRBJ1-2	-	TGTGCCAGCAGTTTCCAGGGAGTTGAAGGCTACACCTTC	CASSFQGVEGYTF
-	TRBV6-4	TRBJ1-2	few	TGTGCCAGCAGTCCAGAGGGGCCCGGGAACTATGGCTACACCTTC	CASSPEGPGNYGYTF
-	TRBV9	TRBJ1-1	-	TGTGCCAGCAGCGTAGGGGACGCATCCCATGAAGCTTTCTTT	CASSVGDASHEAFF
TRBD2	TRBV2	TRBJ2-1	-	TGTGCCAGCAGTGAAAACGGACTAGCTCCAAATGAGCAGTTCTTC	CASSENGLAPNEQFF